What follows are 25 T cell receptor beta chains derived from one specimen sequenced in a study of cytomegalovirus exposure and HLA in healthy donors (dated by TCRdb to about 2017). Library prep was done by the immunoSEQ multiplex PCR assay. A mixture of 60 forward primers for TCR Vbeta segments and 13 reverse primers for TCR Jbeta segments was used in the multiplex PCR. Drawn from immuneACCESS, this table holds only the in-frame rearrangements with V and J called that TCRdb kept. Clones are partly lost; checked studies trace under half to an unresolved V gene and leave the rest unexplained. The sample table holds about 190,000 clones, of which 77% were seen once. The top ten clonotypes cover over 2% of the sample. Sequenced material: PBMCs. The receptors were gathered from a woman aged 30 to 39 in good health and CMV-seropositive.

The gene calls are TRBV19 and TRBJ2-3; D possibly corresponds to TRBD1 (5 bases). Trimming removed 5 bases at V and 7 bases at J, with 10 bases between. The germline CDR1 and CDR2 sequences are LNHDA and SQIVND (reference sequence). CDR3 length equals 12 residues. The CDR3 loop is CASSHRSNTQYF. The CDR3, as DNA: TGTGCCAGTAGTCACAGGTCAAATACGCAGTATTTT. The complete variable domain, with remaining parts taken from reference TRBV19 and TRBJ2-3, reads DGGITQSPKYLFRKEGQNVTLSCEQNLNHDAMYWYRQDPGQGLRLIYYSQIVNDFQKGDIAEGYSVSREKKESFPLTVTSAQKNPTAFYLCASSHRSNTQYFGPGTRLTVL.

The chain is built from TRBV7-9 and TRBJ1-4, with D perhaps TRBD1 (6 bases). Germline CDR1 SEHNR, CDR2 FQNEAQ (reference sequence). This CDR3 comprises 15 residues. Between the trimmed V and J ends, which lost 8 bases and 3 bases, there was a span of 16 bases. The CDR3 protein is CASAPGDVANEKLFF. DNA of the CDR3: TGTGCCAGCGCCCCAGGGGATGTCGCTAATGAAAAACTGTTTTTT.

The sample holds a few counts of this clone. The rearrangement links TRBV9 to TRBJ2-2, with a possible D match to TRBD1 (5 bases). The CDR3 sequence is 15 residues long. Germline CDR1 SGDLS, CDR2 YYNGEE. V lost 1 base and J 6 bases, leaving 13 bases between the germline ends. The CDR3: CASSVKGLGSGELFF. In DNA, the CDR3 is TGTGCCAGCAGCGTAAAGGGGCTCGGGTCCGGGGAGCTGTTTTTT.

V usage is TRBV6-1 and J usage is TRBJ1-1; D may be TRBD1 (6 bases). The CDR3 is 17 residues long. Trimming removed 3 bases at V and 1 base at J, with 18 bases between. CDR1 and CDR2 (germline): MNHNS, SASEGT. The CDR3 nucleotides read TGTGCCAGCAGTGACTTCCTACAGGGTACAAGGAACACTGAAGCTTTCTTT. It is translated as CASSDFLQGTRNTEAFF.

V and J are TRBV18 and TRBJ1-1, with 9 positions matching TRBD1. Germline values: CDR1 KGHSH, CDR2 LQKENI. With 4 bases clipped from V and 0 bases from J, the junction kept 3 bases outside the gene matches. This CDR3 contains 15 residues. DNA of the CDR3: TGTGCCAGCTCACGAGGGACAGGGTTGAACACTGAAGCTTTCTTT. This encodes CASSRGTGLNTEAFF.

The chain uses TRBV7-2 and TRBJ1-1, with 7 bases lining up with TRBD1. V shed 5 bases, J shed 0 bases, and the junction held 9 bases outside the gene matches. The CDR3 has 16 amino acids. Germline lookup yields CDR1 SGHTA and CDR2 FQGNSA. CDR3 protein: CASSPQTTGMNTEAFF. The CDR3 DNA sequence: TGTGCCAGCAGCCCACAAACGACAGGGATGAACACTGAAGCTTTCTTT.

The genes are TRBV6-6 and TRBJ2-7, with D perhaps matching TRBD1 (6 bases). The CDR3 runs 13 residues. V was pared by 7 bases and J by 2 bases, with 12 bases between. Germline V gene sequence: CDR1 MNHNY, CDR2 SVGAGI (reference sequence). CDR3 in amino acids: CASKRQAPYEQYF. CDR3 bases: TGTGCCAGCAAGCGACAGGCGCCCTACGAGCAGTACTTC.

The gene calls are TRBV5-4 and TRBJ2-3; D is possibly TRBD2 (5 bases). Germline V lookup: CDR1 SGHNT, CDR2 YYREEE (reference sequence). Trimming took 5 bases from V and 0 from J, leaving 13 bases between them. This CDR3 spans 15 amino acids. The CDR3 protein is CASRKTGISTDTQYF. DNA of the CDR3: TGTGCCAGCAGGAAAACGGGGATTAGCACAGATACGCAGTATTTT.

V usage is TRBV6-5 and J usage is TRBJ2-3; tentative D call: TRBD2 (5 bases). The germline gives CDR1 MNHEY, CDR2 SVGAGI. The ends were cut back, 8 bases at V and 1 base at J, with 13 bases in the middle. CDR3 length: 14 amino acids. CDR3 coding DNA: TGTGCCAGCCGAATAGCGACCCGCACAGATACGCAGTATTTT. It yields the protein CASRIATRTDTQYF.

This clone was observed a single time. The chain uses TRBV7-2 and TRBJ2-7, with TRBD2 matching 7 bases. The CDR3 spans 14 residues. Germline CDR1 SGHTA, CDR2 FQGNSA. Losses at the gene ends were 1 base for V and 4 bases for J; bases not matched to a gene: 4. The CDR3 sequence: CASSLGSGPYEQYF. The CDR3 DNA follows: TGTGCCAGCAGCTTAGGTAGCGGGCCGTACGAGCAGTACTTC.

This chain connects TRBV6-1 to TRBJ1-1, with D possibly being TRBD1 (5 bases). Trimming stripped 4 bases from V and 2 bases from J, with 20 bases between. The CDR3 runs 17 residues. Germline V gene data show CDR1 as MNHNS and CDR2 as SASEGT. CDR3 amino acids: CASSGGGGASANTEAFF. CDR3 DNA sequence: TGTGCCAGCAGTGGAGGCGGGGGTGCCTCTGCCAACACTGAAGCTTTCTTT.

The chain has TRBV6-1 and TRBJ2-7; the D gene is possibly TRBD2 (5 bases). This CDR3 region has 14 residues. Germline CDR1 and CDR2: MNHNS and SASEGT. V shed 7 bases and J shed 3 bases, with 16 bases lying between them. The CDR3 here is CASKKGLMGYEQYF. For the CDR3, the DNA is TGTGCCAGCAAAAAAGGACTTATGGGCTACGAGCAGTACTTC.

CDR3 in amino acids: CSVASTGGQPQHF. For the CDR3, the DNA is TGCAGCGTTGCTAGCACAGGGGGTCAGCCCCAGCATTTT. The rearrangement links TRBV29-1 to TRBJ1-5, with 8 bases fitting TRBD1. Germline CDR1 and CDR2: SQVTM and ANQGSEA. Trimming at V came to 4 bases and at J to 6 bases, leaving 5 bases not matched to a gene. This CDR3 spans 13 amino acids.

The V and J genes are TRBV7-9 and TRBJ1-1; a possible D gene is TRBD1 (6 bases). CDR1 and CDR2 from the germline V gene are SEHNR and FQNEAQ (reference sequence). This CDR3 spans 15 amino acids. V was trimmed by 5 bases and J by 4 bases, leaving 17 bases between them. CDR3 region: CASSRQGGGTTEAFF. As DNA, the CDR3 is TGTGCCAGCAGCCGTCAAGGGGGGGGGACCACTGAAGCTTTCTTT.

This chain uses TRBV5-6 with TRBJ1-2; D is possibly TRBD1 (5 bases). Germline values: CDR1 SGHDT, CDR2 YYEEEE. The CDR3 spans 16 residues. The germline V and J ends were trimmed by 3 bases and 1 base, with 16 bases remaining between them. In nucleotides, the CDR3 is TGTGCCAGCAGCTGGGTAACGGCAGGGTTTAACTATGGCTACACCTTC. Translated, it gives CASSWVTAGFNYGYTF.

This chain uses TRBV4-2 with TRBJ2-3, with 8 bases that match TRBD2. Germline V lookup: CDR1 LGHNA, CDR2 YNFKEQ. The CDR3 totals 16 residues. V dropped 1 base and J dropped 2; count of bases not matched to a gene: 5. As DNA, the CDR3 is TGTGCCAGCAGCCAAGTAAGCGGGGGTTTCACAGATACGCAGTATTTT. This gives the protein CASSQVSGGFTDTQYF.

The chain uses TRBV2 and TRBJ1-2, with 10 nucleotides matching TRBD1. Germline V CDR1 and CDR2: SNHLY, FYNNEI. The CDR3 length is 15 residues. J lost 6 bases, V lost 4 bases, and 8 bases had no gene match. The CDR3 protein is CASSAEGQGSHGYTF. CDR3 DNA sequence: TGTGCCAGCAGTGCCGAGGGACAGGGGAGTCATGGCTACACCTTC.

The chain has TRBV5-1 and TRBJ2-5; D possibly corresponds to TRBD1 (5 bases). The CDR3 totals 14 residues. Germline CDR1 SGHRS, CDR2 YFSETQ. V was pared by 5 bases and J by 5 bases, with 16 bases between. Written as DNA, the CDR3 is TGCGCCAGCAGTTATCAGGGAATCGTCGAGACCCAGTACTTC. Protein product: CASSYQGIVETQYF.

This chain's CDR3 is CASRQLWGGETQYF. In DNA form, the CDR3 reads TGTGCCAGCAGGCAACTCTGGGGGGGAGAGACCCAGTACTTC. This chain joins TRBV11-2 and TRBJ2-5; 7 nucleotides align to TRBD2. Germline trimming cut 6 bases from V and 4 bases from J; bases unmatched to any gene: 8. The germline gives CDR1 SGHAT, CDR2 FQNNGV. The CDR3 is 14 residues long.

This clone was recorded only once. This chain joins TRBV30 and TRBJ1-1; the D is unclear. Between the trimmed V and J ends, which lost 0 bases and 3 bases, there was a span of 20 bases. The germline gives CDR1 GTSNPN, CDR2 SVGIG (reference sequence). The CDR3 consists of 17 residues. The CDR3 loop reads CAWSVLREGTSHTEAFF. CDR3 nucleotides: TGTGCCTGGAGTGTACTTCGGGAGGGTACGTCGCACACTGAAGCTTTCTTT.

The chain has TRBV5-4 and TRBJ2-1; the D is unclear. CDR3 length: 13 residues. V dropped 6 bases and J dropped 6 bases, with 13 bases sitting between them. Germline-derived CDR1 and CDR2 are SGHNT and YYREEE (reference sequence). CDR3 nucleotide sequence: TGTGCCAGCACCTCGTGGCAGGCCAATGAGCAGTTCTTC. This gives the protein CASTSWQANEQFF.

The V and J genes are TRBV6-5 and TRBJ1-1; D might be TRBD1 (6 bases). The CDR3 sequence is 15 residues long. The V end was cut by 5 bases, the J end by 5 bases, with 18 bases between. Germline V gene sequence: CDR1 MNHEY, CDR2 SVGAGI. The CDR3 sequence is CASSPQGRGGTEAFF. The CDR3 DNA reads TGTGCCAGCAGTCCCCAGGGCAGGGGTGGGACTGAAGCTTTCTTT.

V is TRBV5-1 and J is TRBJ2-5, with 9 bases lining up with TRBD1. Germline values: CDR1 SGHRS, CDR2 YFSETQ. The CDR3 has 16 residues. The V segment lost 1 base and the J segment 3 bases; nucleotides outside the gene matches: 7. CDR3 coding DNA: TGCGCCAGCAGCTTGCGGGGACAGGGCGGGGAAGAGACCCAGTACTTC. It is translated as CASSLRGQGGEETQYF. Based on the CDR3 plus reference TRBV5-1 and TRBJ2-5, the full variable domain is KAGVTQTPRYLIKTRGQQVTLSCSPISGHRSVSWYQQTPGQGLQFLFEYFSETQRNKGNFPGRFSGRQFSNSRSEMNVSTLELGDSALYLCASSLRGQGGEETQYFGPGTRLLVL.

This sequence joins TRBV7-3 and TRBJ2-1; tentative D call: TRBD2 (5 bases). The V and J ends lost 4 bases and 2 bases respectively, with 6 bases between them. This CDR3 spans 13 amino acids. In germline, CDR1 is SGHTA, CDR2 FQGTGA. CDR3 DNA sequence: TGTGCCAGCAGCTCCGGGGCCTACAATGAGCAGTTCTTC. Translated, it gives CASSSGAYNEQFF.

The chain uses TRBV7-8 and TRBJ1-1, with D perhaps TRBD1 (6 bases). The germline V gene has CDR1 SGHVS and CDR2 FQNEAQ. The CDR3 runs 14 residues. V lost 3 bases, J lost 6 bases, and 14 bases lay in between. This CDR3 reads CASSFRTDSSEAFF. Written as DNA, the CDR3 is TGTGCCAGCAGCTTTCGTACGGACAGTTCTGAAGCTTTCTTT.